Each of the 14 T cell receptor beta chains below was sequenced from the same sample in a study of human T cells and chemical hapten exposure. From the RACE reads, TCRdb called clonotypes with MiXCR, one entry per CDR3 protein. The sample consists of about 64,000 distinct CDR3 sequences, around 10% of them appearing once. Specified time point: patch test 3, about 24 weeks after DPC sensitization. Stated treatment: therapeutic diphenylcyclopropenone sensitization with weekly scalp DPC. Sequenced here: whole blood, sampled in connection with sensitization to the hapten diphenylcyclopropenone (DPC). These receptors were collected from a woman in her 30s with alopecia areata. Some clones in this sample may be carry-over from other donors' samples.

The J gene is TRBJ1-1, the V gene TRBV11-2; perhaps TRBD1 as D (5 bases). The CDR3 has 14 residues. Germline V gene sequence: CDR1 SGHAT, CDR2 FQNNGV. Trimming removed 5 bases from V and 4 bases from J, with 14 bases in between. The CDR3 region is CASSRGEAGTEAFF. In DNA, the CDR3 is TGTGCCAGCAGCAGAGGGGAAGCTGGCACTGAAGCTTTCTTT. Filled out from reference TRBV11-2 and TRBJ1-1, the complete variable domain reads EAGVAQSPRYKIIEKRQSVAFWCNPISGHATLYWYQQILGQGPKLLIQFQNNGVVDDSQLPKDRFSAERLKGVDSTLKIQPAKLEDSAVYLCASSRGEAGTEAFFGQGTRLTVV.

This clonotype was counted a few times. The V gene is TRBV3-1, the J gene TRBJ1-1, with a possible D match to TRBD1 (5 bases). V was clipped by 3 bases and J by 7 bases, with 12 bases between them. The CDR3 loop spans 13 amino acids. In germline, CDR1 is LGHDT, CDR2 YNNKEL (reference sequence). The CDR3 sequence is CASSHPGRDEAFF. DNA of the CDR3: TGTGCCAGCAGCCACCCGGGGCGGGATGAAGCTTTCTTT.

In its sample, this clonotype was seen many times. This CDR3 is CASSPPGRFETQYF. CDR3 in DNA: TGTGCCAGCAGCCCCCCCGGGAGATTTGAGACCCAGTACTTC. The genes are TRBV5-4 and TRBJ2-5; tentative D call: TRBD2 (6 bases). The germline CDR1 and CDR2 sequences are SGHNT and YYREEE (reference sequence). Trimming took 4 bases from V and 5 from J, leaving 15 bases between them. The CDR3 totals 14 residues.

This chain uses TRBV12-3 or TRBV12-4 with TRBJ1-1; D not resolved. The CDR3 is made up of 14 amino acids. Trimming stripped 4 bases from V and 3 bases from J, with 12 bases between. The CDR3 sequence is CASSSQVRDTEAFF. CDR3 sequence (DNA): TGTGCCAGCAGTTCCCAGGTCCGGGACACTGAAGCTTTCTTT.

This clonotype was observed a few times. The genes are TRBV6-1 and TRBJ1-5; D perhaps matches TRBD1 (5 bases). Germline CDR1 reads MNHNS; CDR2 reads SASEGT. The CDR3 runs to 16 residues. V lost 2 bases and J 7 bases, leaving 18 bases between the germline ends. The CDR3 sequence is CASSENPGIGSQPQHF. CDR3 DNA sequence: TGTGCCAGCAGTGAAAATCCAGGGATTGGAAGCCAGCCCCAGCATTTT.

There are many counts of this clonotype. The gene calls are TRBV7-6 and TRBJ2-7, with TRBD2 as a possible D gene (5 bases). V dropped 1 base and J dropped 6 bases, with 7 bases sitting between them. Germline V gives CDR1 SGHVS, CDR2 FNYEAQ. The CDR3 runs 12 residues. The DNA of the CDR3 is TGTGCCAGCAGCTTAGAGGCGGGCGAGCAGTACTTC. Translating it yields CASSLEAGEQYF.

The chain employs TRBV7-2 and TRBJ2-1; 10 bases fit TRBD2. V was clipped by 5 bases and J by 4 bases; unmatched bases: 2. Germline CDR1 and CDR2: SGHTA and FQGNSA. The CDR3 runs 14 residues. CDR3 DNA: TGTGCCAGCAGCCAACTAGCGGGGTACAATGAGCAGTTCTTC. Its protein is CASSQLAGYNEQFF. Full variable domain (rest looked up from reference TRBV7-2 and TRBJ2-1): GAGVSQSPSNKVTEKGKDVELRCDPISGHTALYWYRQSLGQGLEFLIYFQGNSAPDKSGLPSDRFSAERTGGSVSTLTIQRTQQEDSAVYLCASSQLAGYNEQFFGPGTRLTVL.

The V gene is TRBV6-2 or TRBV6-3, the J gene TRBJ2-3, with 12 nucleotides matching TRBD2. Germline CDR1 and CDR2: MNHEY and SVGEGT. J lost 5 bases, V lost 6 bases, and 9 bases had no gene match. The CDR3 is 16 amino acids. Here the CDR3 DNA reads TGTGCCAGCAGACAGGTGACTAGCGGGGGCAGAGATACGCAGTATTTT. Translated, it gives CASRQVTSGGRDTQYF.

This clonotype was counted between two and nine times. The chain combines TRBV18 with TRBJ2-3, with 7 bases lining up with TRBD1. CDR3 length: 13 amino acids. J was trimmed by 7 bases and V by 4 bases; bases with no gene match: 5. Germline CDR1 KGHSH, CDR2 LQKENI. CDR3 bases: TGTGCCAGCTCACGAACAGGGGATCATACGCAGTATTTT. It specifies CASSRTGDHTQYF.

The J gene is TRBJ2-7, the V gene TRBV28; no definite D call. Trimming took 3 bases from V and 1 from J, leaving 7 bases between them. Germline V gene sequence: CDR1 MDHEN, CDR2 SYDVKM. This CDR3 contains 13 residues. The CDR3 coding sequence is TGTGCCAGCAGTTTCGGCCCATCCTACGAGCAGTACTTC. Residues: CASSFGPSYEQYF.

Many counts were recorded for this clonotype. The V gene is TRBV5-1, the J gene TRBJ1-6; 7 bases align to TRBD1. V lost 0 bases and J lost 7; bases outside the gene matches: 1. Germline V CDR1 and CDR2: SGHRS, YFSETQ. The CDR3 totals 14 residues. The CDR3 region is CASSLGQGNSPLHF. The CDR3 DNA follows: TGCGCCAGCAGCTTGGGACAGGGAAATTCACCCCTCCACTTT. Supplemented by reference TRBV5-1 and TRBJ1-6, the full variable domain reads KAGVTQTPRYLIKTRGQQVTLSCSPISGHRSVSWYQQTPGQGLQFLFEYFSETQRNKGNFPGRFSGRQFSNSRSEMNVSTLELGDSALYLCASSLGQGNSPLHFGNGTRLTVT.

The gene calls are TRBV19 and TRBJ2-1; TRBD2 matches 12 bases. After removal of 6 bases from V and 12 bases from J, the junction contained 15 bases not matched to a gene. Germline V CDR1 and CDR2: LNHDA, SQIVND (reference sequence). The CDR3 is 16 residues long. This chain's CDR3 is CASSHTTSGRPSRQFF. CDR3 in DNA: TGTGCCAGTAGCCACACAACTAGCGGGAGGCCGAGCCGGCAGTTCTTC. The variable domain in full, completed from reference TRBV19 and TRBJ2-1, reads DGGITQSPKYLFRKEGQNVTLSCEQNLNHDAMYWYRQDPGQGLRLIYYSQIVNDFQKGDIAEGYSVSREKKESFPLTVTSAQKNPTAFYLCASSHTTSGRPSRQFFGPGTRLTVL.

This clonotype was seen once. This rearrangement joins TRBV29-1 to TRBJ2-7, with D tentatively TRBD1 (6 bases). CDR1 is SQVTM, CDR2 ANQGSEA, per germline. The CDR3 runs 13 residues. With 6 bases removed from V and 3 bases from J, the gap between germline ends came to 15 bases. CDR3 DNA sequence: TGCAGCGTCTCGGGACACACAAGCTACGAGCAGTACTTC. Translated: CSVSGHTSYEQYF.

This clonotype was seen many times. The J gene is TRBJ1-1, the V gene TRBV7-3, with D perhaps matching TRBD1 (6 bases). CDR1 is SGHTA and CDR2 is FQGTGA in the germline V gene. This CDR3 has 17 amino acids. V shed 2 bases and J shed 0 bases, with 16 bases lying between them. The CDR3 sequence is CASSLFPFTGLNTEAFF. The CDR3 DNA follows: TGTGCCAGCAGCTTATTTCCCTTCACAGGGCTGAACACTGAAGCTTTCTTT.